This T cell receptor (beta chain) was recorded in a study of blood T cell repertoires in COVID-19. Across the study: Both acute and convalescent COVID-19 samples were obtained from the United States, Italy and Spain. T cells, B-cell-depleted T cells, or PBMCs provided the cDNA or gDNA that served as material.

The CDR3 runs 14 residues. Germline V CDR1 and CDR2: SEHNR, FQNEAQ (reference sequence). Trimming removed 4 bases from V and 4 bases from J, with 13 bases in between. Per the study methods: Amplification from reference gene primers served as the basis for estimated nucleated cell counts. Some clones are missing from TCRdb's copy, which holds only in-frame ones; the method was immunoSEQ multiplex PCR. From that table come the V and J calls and clone size; the DNA was used to work out D and trimming. The data show tens of thousands of clones, roughly three quarters seen once. This chain connects TRBV7-9 to TRBJ1-2; D is unresolved. The sequencing sample was made of peripheral blood. This TCR derives from a man in his 70s with active or convalescent COVID-19. CDR3 sequence: CASSYTAGSYGYTF. The CDR3 nucleotides are TGTGCCAGCAGCTATACGGCGGGCTCCTATGGCTACACCTTC.